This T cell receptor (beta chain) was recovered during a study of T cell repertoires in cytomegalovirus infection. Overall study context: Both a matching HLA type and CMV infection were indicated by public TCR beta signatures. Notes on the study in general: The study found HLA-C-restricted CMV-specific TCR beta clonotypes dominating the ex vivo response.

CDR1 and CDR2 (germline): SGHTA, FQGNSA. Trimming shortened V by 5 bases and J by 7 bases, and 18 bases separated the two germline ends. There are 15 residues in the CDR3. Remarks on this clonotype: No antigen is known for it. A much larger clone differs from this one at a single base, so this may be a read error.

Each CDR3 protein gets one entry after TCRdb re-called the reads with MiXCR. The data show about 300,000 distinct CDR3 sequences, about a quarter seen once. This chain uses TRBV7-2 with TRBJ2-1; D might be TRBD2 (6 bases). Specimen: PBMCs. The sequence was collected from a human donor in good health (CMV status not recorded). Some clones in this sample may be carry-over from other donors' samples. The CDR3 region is CASSRPGFRGNEQFF. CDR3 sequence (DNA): TGTGCCAGCAGCAGACCCGGGTTCCGGGGGAATGAGCAGTTCTTC.